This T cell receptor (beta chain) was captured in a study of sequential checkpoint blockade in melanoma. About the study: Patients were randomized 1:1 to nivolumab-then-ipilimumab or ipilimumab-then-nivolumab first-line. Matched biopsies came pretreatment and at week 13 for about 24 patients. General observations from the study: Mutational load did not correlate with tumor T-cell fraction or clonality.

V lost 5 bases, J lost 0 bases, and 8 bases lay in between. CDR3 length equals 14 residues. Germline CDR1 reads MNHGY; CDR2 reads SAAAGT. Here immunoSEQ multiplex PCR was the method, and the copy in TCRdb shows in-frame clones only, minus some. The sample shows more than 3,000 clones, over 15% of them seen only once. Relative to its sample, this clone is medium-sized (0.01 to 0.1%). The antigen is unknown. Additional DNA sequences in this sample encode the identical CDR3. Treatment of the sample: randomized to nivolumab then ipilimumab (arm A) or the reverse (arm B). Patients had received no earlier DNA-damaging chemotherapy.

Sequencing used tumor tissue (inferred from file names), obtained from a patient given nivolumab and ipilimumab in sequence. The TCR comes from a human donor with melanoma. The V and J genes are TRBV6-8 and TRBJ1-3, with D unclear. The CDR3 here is CASSDGASGNTIYF. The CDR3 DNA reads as TGTGCCAGCAGTGATGGTGCCTCTGGAAACACCATATATTTT.